This T cell receptor beta chain originates from a study of Tregs in tolerant kidney transplant recipients. Data came from immunoSEQ multiplex PCR; TCRdb stores just in-frame clones and leaves some out. This sample carries some 66,000 clones, more than 90% of them seen once, and the ten largest clones take roughly 9.7%. V lost 5 bases, J lost 4 bases, and 20 bases lay in between. Germline loops: CDR1 LNHDA, CDR2 SQIVND (reference sequence). The CDR3 loop spans 16 amino acids. The chain uses TRBV19 and TRBJ2-5; tentative D call: TRBD1 (6 bases). The clonotype comes from a human donor who received a combined kidney and bone marrow transplant. Sequenced material: CD8+ T cells from blood, taken before the transplant. CDR3 protein: CASSPAPSGHGETQYF. CDR3 coding DNA: TGTGCCAGTAGTCCGGCCCCATCGGGACACGGAGAGACCCAGTACTTC.